Sequencing of this T cell receptor (beta chain) was carried out in a study of blood T cell repertoires in COVID-19. On the study more broadly: PBMCs, B-cell-depleted T cells, or T cells provided the cDNA or gDNA that made up the material.

Methods used by the authors: Scientists estimated how many nucleated cells there were by amplifying reference gene primers. Method: immunoSEQ multiplex PCR; TCRdb's copy keeps in-frame clones and lacks some. That table furnishes V, J and clone size, whereas the DNA furnished D and trimming. The table lists 450,000 to 500,000 clones, 87% of them singletons. Trimming cost V 8 bases and J 2 bases, with 13 bases left between them. The CDR3 spans 13 residues. J is TRBJ2-7 and V is TRBV12-3 or TRBV12-4; D ambiguous. The sequence was collected from a woman younger than 30 who had recovered from COVID-19. The sequenced sample consisted of PBMCs or T cells enriched from blood (not recorded which). This CDR3 reads CASGRGPPYEQYF. The DNA of the CDR3 is TGTGCCAGCGGTCGCGGCCCTCCCTACGAGCAGTACTTC.